Shown below are 2 T cell receptor beta chains from a single sample sequenced in a study of blood T cell repertoires in COVID-19. Method: immunoSEQ multiplex PCR; TCRdb's copy keeps in-frame clones and lacks some. This table holds more than 300,000 clones, around 88% found once. Input material: peripheral blood. These TCRs come from a woman in her twenties or thirties with COVID-19, enrolled during active disease.

The chain has TRBV7-2 and TRBJ2-1; maybe TRBD2 (5 bases). This CDR3 is built from 13 residues. Germline CDR1 and CDR2: SGHTA and FQGNSA. The V end lost 10 bases, the J end lost 2 bases, and 12 bases lay between the germline ends. CDR3 loop: CATHGEAYNEQFF. CDR3 in DNA: TGTGCCACCCACGGGGAAGCCTACAATGAGCAGTTCTTC.

This rearrangement joins TRBV10-3 to TRBJ1-1; D gene ambiguous. Germline CDR1 reads ENHRY; CDR2 reads SYGVKD. CDR3 length: 13 residues. V lost 10 bases and J lost 4, with 16 bases in between. The CDR3 loop reads CATWTEEITEAFF. The CDR3 bases are TGTGCCACCTGGACTGAGGAGATCACTGAAGCTTTCTTT.